This TCR beta chain was sequenced in a study of T cell changes during pregnancy in multiple sclerosis. Germline assignment: CDR1 DFQATT and CDR2 SNEGSKA (reference sequence). The CDR3 is 11 residues long. V lost 6 bases and J 4 bases, leaving 9 bases between the germline ends. Profiling relied on immunoSEQ multiplex PCR, and the TCRdb table lists in-frame clones only, not all of them. Here the sample spans 28,000 or so clones, 85% to 90% being singletons. This chain joins TRBV20-1 and TRBJ1-2; no firm D call. Sequences were derived from CD4+ T cells from peripheral blood mononuclear cells, sampled in the first trimester of pregnancy. The TCR sequence derives from a female donor in good health, enrolled as a control in a pregnancy study. The CDR3 reads CSARLSYGYTF. CDR3 coding DNA: TGCAGTGCACGACTAAGCTATGGCTACACCTTC.